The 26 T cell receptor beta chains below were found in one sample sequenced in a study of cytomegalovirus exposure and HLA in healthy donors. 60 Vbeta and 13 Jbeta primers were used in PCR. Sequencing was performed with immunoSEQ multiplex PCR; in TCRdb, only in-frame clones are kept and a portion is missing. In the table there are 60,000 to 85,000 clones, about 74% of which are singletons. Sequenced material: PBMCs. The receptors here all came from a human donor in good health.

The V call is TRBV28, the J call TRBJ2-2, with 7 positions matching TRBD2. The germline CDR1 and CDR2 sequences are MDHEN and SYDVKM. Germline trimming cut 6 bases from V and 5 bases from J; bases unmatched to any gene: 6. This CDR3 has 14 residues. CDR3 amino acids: CASSEGRETGELFF. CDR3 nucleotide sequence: TGTGCCAGCAGCGAGGGGAGGGAGACCGGGGAGCTGTTTTTT.

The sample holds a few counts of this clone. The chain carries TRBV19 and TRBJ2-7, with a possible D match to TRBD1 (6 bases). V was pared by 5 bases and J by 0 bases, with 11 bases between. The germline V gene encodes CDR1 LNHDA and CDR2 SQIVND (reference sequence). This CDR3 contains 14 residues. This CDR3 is CASSFSGASYEQYF. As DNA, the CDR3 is TGTGCCAGTAGTTTCTCAGGGGCCTCCTACGAGCAGTACTTC.

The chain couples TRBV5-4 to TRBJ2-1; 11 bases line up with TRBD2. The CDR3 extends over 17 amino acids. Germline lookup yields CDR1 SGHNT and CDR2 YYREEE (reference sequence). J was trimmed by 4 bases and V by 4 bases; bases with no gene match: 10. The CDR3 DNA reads TGTGCCAGCAGCCGAGAATTAGCGGGAGGGAGATACAATGAGCAGTTCTTC. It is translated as CASSRELAGGRYNEQFF.

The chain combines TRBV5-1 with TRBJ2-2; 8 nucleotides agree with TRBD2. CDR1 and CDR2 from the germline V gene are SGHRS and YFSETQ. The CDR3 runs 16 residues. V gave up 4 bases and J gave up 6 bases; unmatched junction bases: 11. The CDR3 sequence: CASSPQSGGGAGELFF. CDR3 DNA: TGCGCCAGCAGCCCCCAATCGGGAGGGGGGGCCGGGGAGCTGTTTTTT.

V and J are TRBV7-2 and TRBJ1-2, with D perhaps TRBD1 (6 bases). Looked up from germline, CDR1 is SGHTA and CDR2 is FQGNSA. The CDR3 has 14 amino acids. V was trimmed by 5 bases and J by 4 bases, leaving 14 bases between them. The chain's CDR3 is CASSATGGTYGYTF. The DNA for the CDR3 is TGTGCCAGCAGCGCGACAGGAGGCACCTATGGCTACACCTTC.

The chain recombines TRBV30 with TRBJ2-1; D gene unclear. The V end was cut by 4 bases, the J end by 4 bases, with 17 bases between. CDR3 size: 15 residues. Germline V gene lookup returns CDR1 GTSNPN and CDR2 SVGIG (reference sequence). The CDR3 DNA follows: TGTGCCTGGATTTCGGGTCACAAAGTATACAATGAGCAGTTCTTC. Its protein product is CAWISGHKVYNEQFF.

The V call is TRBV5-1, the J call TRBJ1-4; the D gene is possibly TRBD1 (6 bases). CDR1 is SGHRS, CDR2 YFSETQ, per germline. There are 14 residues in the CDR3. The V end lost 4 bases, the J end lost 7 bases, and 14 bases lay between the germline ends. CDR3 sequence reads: CASSPQGGGEKLFF. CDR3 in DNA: TGCGCCAGCAGCCCACAGGGTGGGGGTGAAAAACTGTTTTTT.

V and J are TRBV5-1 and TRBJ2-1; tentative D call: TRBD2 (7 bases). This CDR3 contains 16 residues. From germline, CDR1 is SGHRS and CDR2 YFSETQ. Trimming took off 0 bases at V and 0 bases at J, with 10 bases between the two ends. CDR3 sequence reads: CASSLGGGLSYNEQFF. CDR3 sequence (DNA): TGCGCCAGCAGCTTGGGCGGGGGCCTCTCCTACAATGAGCAGTTCTTC.

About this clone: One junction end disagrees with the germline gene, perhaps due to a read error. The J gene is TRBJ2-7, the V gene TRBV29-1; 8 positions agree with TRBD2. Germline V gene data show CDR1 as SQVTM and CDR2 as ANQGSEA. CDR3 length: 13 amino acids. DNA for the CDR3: TGCAGCGGAACCGGGACTAGGGGAAACGAGCAGCACTTC. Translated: CSGTGTRGNEQHF.

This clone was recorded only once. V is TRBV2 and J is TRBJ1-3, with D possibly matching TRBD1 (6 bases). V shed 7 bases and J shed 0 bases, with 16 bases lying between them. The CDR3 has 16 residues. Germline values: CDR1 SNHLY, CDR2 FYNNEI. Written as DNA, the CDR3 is TGTGCCAGCATTAAGGACAGATTCTCCTCTGGAAACACCATATATTTT. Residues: CASIKDRFSSGNTIYF.

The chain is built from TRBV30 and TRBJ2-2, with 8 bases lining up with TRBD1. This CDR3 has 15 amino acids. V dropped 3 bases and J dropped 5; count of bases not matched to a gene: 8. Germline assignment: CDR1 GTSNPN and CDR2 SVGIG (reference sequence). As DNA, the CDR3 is TGTGCCTGGAGCCTGGACAGGGTTGTGACCGGGGAGCTGTTTTTT. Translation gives CAWSLDRVVTGELFF.

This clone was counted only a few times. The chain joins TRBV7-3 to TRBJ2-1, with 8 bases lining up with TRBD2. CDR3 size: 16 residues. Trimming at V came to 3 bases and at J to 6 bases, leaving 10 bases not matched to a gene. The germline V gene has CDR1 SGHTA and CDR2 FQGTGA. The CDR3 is CASSLVSGRYGNEQFF. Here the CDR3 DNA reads TGTGCCAGCAGCTTGGTAAGCGGGAGATACGGCAATGAGCAGTTCTTC.

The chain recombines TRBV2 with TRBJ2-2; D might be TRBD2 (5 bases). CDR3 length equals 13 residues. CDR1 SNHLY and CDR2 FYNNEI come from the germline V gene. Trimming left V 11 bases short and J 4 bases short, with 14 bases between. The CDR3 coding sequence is TGTGCCTCGTTGCTAGCCTTCACCGGGGAGCTGTTTTTT. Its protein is CASLLAFTGELFF.

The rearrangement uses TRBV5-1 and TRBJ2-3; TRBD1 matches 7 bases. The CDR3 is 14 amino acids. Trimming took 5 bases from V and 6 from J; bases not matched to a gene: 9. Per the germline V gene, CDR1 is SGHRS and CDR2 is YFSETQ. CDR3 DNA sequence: TGCGCCAGCAGACCCCGACAGGGTCGGGATACGCAGTATTTT. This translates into CASRPRQGRDTQYF.

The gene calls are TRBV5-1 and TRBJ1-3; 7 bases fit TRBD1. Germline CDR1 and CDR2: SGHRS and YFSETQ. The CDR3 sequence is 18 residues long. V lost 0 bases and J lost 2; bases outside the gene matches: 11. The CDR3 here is CASSLEPPRQGAGNTIYF. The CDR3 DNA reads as TGCGCCAGCAGCTTGGAGCCCCCGCGACAGGGCGCTGGAAACACCATATATTTT.

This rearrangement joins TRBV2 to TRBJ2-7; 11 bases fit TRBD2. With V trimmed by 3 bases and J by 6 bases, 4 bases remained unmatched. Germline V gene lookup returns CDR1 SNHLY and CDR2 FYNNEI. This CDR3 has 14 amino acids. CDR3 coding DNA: TGTGCCAGCAGTGACAGACTAGCGGGAACCGAGCAGTACTTC. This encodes CASSDRLAGTEQYF.

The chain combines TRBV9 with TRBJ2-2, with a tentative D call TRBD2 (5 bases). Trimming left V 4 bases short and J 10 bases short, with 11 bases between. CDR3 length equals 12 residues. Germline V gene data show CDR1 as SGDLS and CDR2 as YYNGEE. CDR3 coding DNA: TGTGCCAGCAGCCCCTACGGGGAGGAGCTGTTTTTT. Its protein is CASSPYGEELFF.

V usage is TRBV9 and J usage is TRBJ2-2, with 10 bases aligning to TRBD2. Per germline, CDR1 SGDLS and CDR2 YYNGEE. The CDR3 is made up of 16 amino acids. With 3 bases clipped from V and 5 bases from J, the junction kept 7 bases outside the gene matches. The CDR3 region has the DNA TGTGCCAGCAGCGCCGTAGCGGGAGGTGGGACCGGGGAGCTGTTTTTT. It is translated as CASSAVAGGGTGELFF.

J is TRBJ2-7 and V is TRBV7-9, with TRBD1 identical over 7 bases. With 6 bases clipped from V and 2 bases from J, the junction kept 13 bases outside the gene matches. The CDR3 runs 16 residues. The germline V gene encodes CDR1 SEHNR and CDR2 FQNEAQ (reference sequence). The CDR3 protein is CASSNRVRTGAYEQYF. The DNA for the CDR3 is TGTGCCAGCAGTAACCGAGTACGGACAGGCGCCTACGAGCAGTACTTC.

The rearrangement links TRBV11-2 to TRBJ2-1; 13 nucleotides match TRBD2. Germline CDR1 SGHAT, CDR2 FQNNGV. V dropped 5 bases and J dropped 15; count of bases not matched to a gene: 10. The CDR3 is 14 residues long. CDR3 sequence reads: CASSPGAGLAGAFF. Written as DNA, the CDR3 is TGTGCCAGCAGCCCAGGAGCTGGACTAGCGGGAGCGTTCTTC.

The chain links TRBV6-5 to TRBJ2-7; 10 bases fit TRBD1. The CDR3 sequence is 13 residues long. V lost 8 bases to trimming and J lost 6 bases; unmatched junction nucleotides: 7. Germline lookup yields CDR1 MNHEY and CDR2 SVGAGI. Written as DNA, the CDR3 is TGTGCCAGCTCCCGGGACAGGGGACTCGAGCAGTACTTC. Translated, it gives CASSRDRGLEQYF.

CDR3 in DNA: TGTGCCAGCAGTTACTCAGCGGCCGAAACCTATGAGCAGTTCTTC. Translated, it gives CASSYSAAETYEQFF. The chain couples TRBV6-5 to TRBJ2-1; D might be TRBD2 (5 bases). The CDR3 is 15 residues long. Germline CDR1 and CDR2: MNHEY and SVGAGI. V was pared by 0 bases and J by 8 bases, with 14 bases between.

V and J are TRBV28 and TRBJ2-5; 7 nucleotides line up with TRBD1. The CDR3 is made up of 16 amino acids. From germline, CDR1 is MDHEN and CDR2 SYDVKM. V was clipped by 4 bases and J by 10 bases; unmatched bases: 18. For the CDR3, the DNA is TGTGCCAGCAGTTCCACGAAAACAGGGGACGTTTGGGACCAGTACTTC. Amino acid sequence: CASSSTKTGDVWDQYF.

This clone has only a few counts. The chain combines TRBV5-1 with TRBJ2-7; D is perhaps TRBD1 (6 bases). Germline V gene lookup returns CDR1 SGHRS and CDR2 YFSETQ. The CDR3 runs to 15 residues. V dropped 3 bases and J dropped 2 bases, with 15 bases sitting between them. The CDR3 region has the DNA TGCGCCAGCAGCTCTTCCGGGACACTCCCCTACGAGCAGTACTTC. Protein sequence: CASSSSGTLPYEQYF.

The CDR3 nucleotides read TGTGCCAGCAGCCTAGGGACCGGGACAGCTACTTCCTCTGGAAACACCATATATTTT. It is translated as CASSLGTGTATSSGNTIYF. The chain couples TRBV11-3 to TRBJ1-3; 7 bases are shared with TRBD1. The V gene end was trimmed by 5 bases and the J gene end by 0 bases; junction bases not matched to a gene: 16. The CDR3 sequence is 19 residues long. Germline V lookup: CDR1 SGHNT, CDR2 YENEEA. Full variable domain (remainder filled in from reference TRBV11-3 and TRBJ1-3): EAGVVQSPRYKIIEKKQPVAFWCNPISGHNTLYWYLQNLGQGPELLIRYENEEAVDDSQLPKDRFSAERLKGVDSTLKIQPAELGDSAVYLCASSLGTGTATSSGNTIYFGEGSWLTVV.

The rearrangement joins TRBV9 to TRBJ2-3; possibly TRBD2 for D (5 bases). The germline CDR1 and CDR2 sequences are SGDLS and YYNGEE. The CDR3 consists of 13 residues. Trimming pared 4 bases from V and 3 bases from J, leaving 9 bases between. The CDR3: CASSLALTDTQYF. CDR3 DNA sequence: TGTGCCAGCAGCTTAGCGTTAACAGATACGCAGTATTTT.